What follows is one T cell receptor beta chain and its context. The data originate from a study of blood T cells in healthy people across ages. For the second PCR, which ran for roughly 6 to 11 cycles, a sample-barcoded 5' primer and a J-beta primer mix were used. TCRdb processed the 5' RACE reads anew with MiXCR; each CDR3 protein has one entry. The table shows 790,000 or so distinct CDR3 sequences, with 56% occurring only once. The V gene's germline CDR1 is SGHRS and CDR2 YFSETQ. Trimming shortened V by 4 bases and J by 8 bases, and 10 bases separated the two germline ends. The CDR3 is 11 amino acids.

Specimen: blood. This TCR was recovered from a man aged 35 to 55 in good health. This rearrangement joins TRBV5-1 to TRBJ2-7; possible D gene TRBD2, 7 bases. CDR3: CASSPGGQQYF. The CDR3 bases are TGCGCCAGCAGCCCGGGGGGCCAGCAGTACTTC.